The 31 T cell receptor beta chains listed next were all sequenced from one sample in a study of cytomegalovirus exposure and HLA in healthy donors. This PCR relied on a set of 60 Vbeta primers and 13 Jbeta primers. Profiled with immunoSEQ multiplex PCR; TCRdb holds only in-frame clones, not every one. The table includes 100,000 to 150,000 clones, roughly 80% detected once. Material for sequencing was PBMCs. These receptors were taken from a female donor in good health and CMV-seronegative.

This chain connects TRBV20-1 to TRBJ2-7; 7 nucleotides agree with TRBD1. From germline, CDR1 is DFQATT and CDR2 SNEGSKA (reference sequence). Trimming at V came to 4 bases and at J to 6 bases, leaving 3 bases not matched to a gene. The CDR3 sequence is 11 residues long. CDR3 region: CSANRGREQYF. CDR3 bases: TGCAGTGCTAACAGGGGACGCGAGCAGTACTTC.

The chain has TRBV30 and TRBJ1-4, with TRBD1 as a possible D gene (5 bases). Trimming shortened V by 7 bases and J by 4 bases, and 16 bases separated the two germline ends. CDR1 is GTSNPN, CDR2 SVGIG, per germline (reference sequence). The CDR3 has 14 amino acids. CDR3 sequence (DNA): TGTGCCTTGACGACGACAGCTTATAATGAAAAACTGTTTTTT. It is translated as CALTTTAYNEKLFF.

V is TRBV4-2 and J is TRBJ2-7, with 10 bases identical to TRBD2. Germline CDR1 reads LGHNA; CDR2 reads YNFKEQ. The CDR3 loop spans 18 amino acids. The trim removed 1 base at V and 2 bases at J, leaving 11 bases unmatched. The CDR3 sequence: CASSQGPVLAGDAYEQYF. The CDR3 DNA sequence: TGTGCCAGCAGCCAAGGCCCTGTTCTAGCGGGGGATGCCTACGAGCAGTACTTC.

The gene calls are TRBV6-5 and TRBJ1-2; no clear D. CDR3 length equals 14 residues. Germline V gene sequence: CDR1 MNHEY, CDR2 SVGAGI. Trimming left V 5 bases short and J 6 bases short, with 16 bases between. CDR3 residues: CASSMEGARDGYTF. In DNA form, the CDR3 reads TGTGCCAGCAGTATGGAGGGCGCGAGGGATGGCTACACCTTC.

This clone turned up a few times. This chain connects TRBV21-1 to TRBJ2-7; the table's D gene call, TRBD1, was not cross checked with the DNA. TRBV21-1 is termed a pseudogene. This CDR3 contains 15 residues. Written as DNA, the CDR3 is TGTGCCAGCAGCACGCCGACAGGTACATCCTACGAGCAGTACTTC. Amino acid sequence: CASSTPTGTSYEQYF.

V gene TRBV4-1 combines with J gene TRBJ2-7, with 8 nucleotides matching TRBD1. V dropped 0 bases and J dropped 3; count of bases not matched to a gene: 4. CDR3 size: 15 residues. CDR1 is MGHRA, CDR2 YSYEKL, per germline. CDR3 nucleotides: TGCGCCAGCAGCCAAGATTGGGGACAGGTCTACGAGCAGTACTTC. Translated, it gives CASSQDWGQVYEQYF.

The V call is TRBV29-1, the J call TRBJ2-7; a possible D gene is TRBD1 (6 bases). Germline assignment: CDR1 SQVTM and CDR2 ANQGSEA. The CDR3 contains 14 residues. Trimming shortened V by 6 bases and J by 0 bases, and 15 bases separated the two germline ends. The CDR3 here is CSVGAGVSSYEQYF. The CDR3 DNA reads TGCAGCGTGGGGGCCGGGGTCAGCTCCTACGAGCAGTACTTC.

This chain links TRBV2 with TRBJ2-7; 9 bases are a match to TRBD1. The CDR3 is 14 residues long. V was pared by 3 bases and J by 2 bases, with 2 bases of the junction left unmatched. From germline, CDR1 is SNHLY and CDR2 FYNNEI. The CDR3 reads CASSEWDRAYEQYF. The CDR3 DNA is TGTGCCAGCAGTGAGTGGGACAGGGCCTACGAGCAGTACTTC.

This clone has just one count. Here the CDR3 reads CASSLAGAGDYGYTF. In DNA form, the CDR3 reads TGTGCCAGCAGCTTAGCGGGGGCAGGAGACTATGGCTACACCTTC. The chain links TRBV7-4 to TRBJ1-2; D may be TRBD1 (6 bases). The germline gives CDR1 SGHVT, CDR2 SQSDAQ. This CDR3 contains 15 residues. Trimming removed 0 bases at V and 3 bases at J, with 11 bases between.

This clone has more than one count but fewer than ten. The rearrangement uses TRBV5-1 and TRBJ2-5; TRBD2 is a possible D gene (5 bases). This CDR3 is built from 15 residues. Trimming cost V 3 bases and J 4 bases, with 16 bases left between them. CDR1 SGHRS and CDR2 YFSETQ come from the germline V gene. DNA for the CDR3: TGCGCCAGCAGCTCTTCTTCCTACCGGGGAGAGACCCAGTACTTC. It encodes CASSSSSYRGETQYF.

The chain links TRBV9 to TRBJ2-1; 9 bases are a match to TRBD2. J lost 7 bases, V lost 7 bases, and 15 bases had no gene match. The germline CDR1 and CDR2 sequences are SGDLS and YYNGEE. This CDR3 is 16 amino acids long. Here the CDR3 DNA reads TGTGCCAGCGGGATTAGCGGGAGTCGTTACGCTAATGAGCAGTTCTTC. Translating gives CASGISGSRYANEQFF. The full variable domain, with the rest looked up from reference TRBV9 and TRBJ2-1, is DSGVTQTPKHLITATGQRVTLRCSPRSGDLSVYWYQQSLDQGLQFLIQYYNGEERAKGNILERFSAQQFPDLHSELNLSSLELGDSALYFCASGISGSRYANEQFFGPGTRLTVL.

The chain is built from TRBV2 and TRBJ1-5, with TRBD1 matching 8 bases. Germline V CDR1 and CDR2: SNHLY, FYNNEI. V lost 8 bases and J lost 5; bases outside the gene matches: 2. CDR3 length equals 12 residues. The CDR3 sequence: CASGQGHQPQHF. The CDR3, as DNA: TGTGCCAGCGGACAGGGCCATCAGCCCCAGCATTTT.

The J gene is TRBJ2-1, the V gene TRBV7-8; 7 bases fit TRBD2. The CDR3 runs 18 residues. Germline V gene lookup returns CDR1 SGHVS and CDR2 FQNEAQ. J was trimmed by 7 bases and V by 0 bases; bases with no gene match: 15. As DNA, the CDR3 is TGTGCCAGCAGCTTAGCATTCTATGGGGGAGGGCCGAAAAATGAGCAGTTCTTC. It is translated as CASSLAFYGGGPKNEQFF.

V gene TRBV6-1 combines with J gene TRBJ2-7; D not certain. Germline CDR1 MNHNS, CDR2 SASEGT. V gave up 5 bases and J gave up 2 bases, with 16 bases separating them. This CDR3 is 15 amino acids long. The CDR3: CASSPGLTGPYEQYF. CDR3 sequence (DNA): TGTGCCAGCAGTCCCGGCCTGACGGGTCCCTACGAGCAGTACTTC.

This chain links TRBV7-2 with TRBJ2-1, with D tentatively TRBD2 (6 bases). The V end was cut by 5 bases, the J end by 0 bases, with 14 bases between. The CDR3 runs to 16 residues. CDR1 is SGHTA and CDR2 is FQGNSA in the germline V gene. The DNA for the CDR3 is TGTGCCAGCAGCCCCTCTTACGGGGGCTCCTACAATGAGCAGTTCTTC. Amino acids: CASSPSYGGSYNEQFF.

Of note for this clone: Other nucleotide sequences in the sample specify the same CDR3. The chain links TRBV5-1 to TRBJ2-3; TRBD2 matches 11 bases. Germline V CDR1 and CDR2: SGHRS, YFSETQ. Trimming at V came to 0 bases and at J to 3 bases, leaving 3 bases not matched to a gene. The CDR3 extends over 16 amino acids. As DNA, the CDR3 is TGCGCCAGCAGCTTGGGTGGGACTAGCGGAACAGATACGCAGTATTTT. Translated, it gives CASSLGGTSGTDTQYF.

The chain uses TRBV11-2 and TRBJ2-1; 11 bases are shared with TRBD2. CDR1 SGHAT and CDR2 FQNNGV come from the germline V gene. Trimming took 2 bases from V and 3 from J; bases not matched to a gene: 0. The CDR3 extends over 15 amino acids. CDR3 bases: TGTGCCAGCAGCTTAACTAGCGGGGGCTACAATGAGCAGTTCTTC. Residues: CASSLTSGGYNEQFF.

The chain couples TRBV4-1 to TRBJ2-7; 7 bases are a match to TRBD1. The J segment lost 2 bases and the V segment lost 1 base, leaving 8 bases of the junction unmatched. The CDR3 extends over 16 amino acids. Per germline, CDR1 MGHRA and CDR2 YSYEKL. DNA for the CDR3: TGCGCCAGCAGCCAAGTTCCGGGACAGCGCACCTACGAGCAGTACTTC. Protein sequence: CASSQVPGQRTYEQYF.

In its sample, this clone was seen a few times. This chain connects TRBV6-5 to TRBJ2-7; unclear D gene. Trimming removed 5 bases from V and 3 bases from J, with 11 bases in between. Germline V lookup: CDR1 MNHEY, CDR2 SVGAGI. The CDR3 sequence is 13 residues long. The CDR3 spells CASSEARRYEQYF. For the CDR3, the DNA is TGTGCCAGCAGTGAAGCGCGACGCTACGAGCAGTACTTC.

The CDR3 DNA sequence: TGTGCCAGCAGCCCCGGGAGGGTTTACGAGCAGTACTTC. Protein sequence: CASSPGRVYEQYF. This rearrangement joins TRBV5-6 to TRBJ2-7; 8 bases map to TRBD2. V gave up 4 bases and J gave up 4 bases; unmatched junction bases: 4. The CDR3 has 13 amino acids. CDR1 and CDR2 from the germline V gene are SGHDT and YYEEEE.

CDR3 DNA: TGTGCCAGCAGCGCGACAGGGGCTGGCGCTGAAGCTTTCTTT. Translation: CASSATGAGAEAFF. The chain has TRBV6-1 and TRBJ1-1; 8 bases map to TRBD1. This CDR3 spans 14 amino acids. Trimming cost V 6 bases and J 6 bases; bases outside gene matches: 9. Germline assignment: CDR1 MNHNS and CDR2 SASEGT.

This chain links TRBV5-4 with TRBJ2-1, with D uncertain. The length of the CDR3 is 14 residues. Trimming stripped 5 bases from V and 2 bases from J, with 11 bases between. The germline V gene has CDR1 SGHNT and CDR2 YYREEE (reference sequence). CDR3 nucleotides: TGTGCCAGCAGACTCGACTCCGCCTACAATGAGCAGTTCTTC. The encoded protein is CASRLDSAYNEQFF.

V gene TRBV2 combines with J gene TRBJ1-3, with 12 bases fitting TRBD1. The CDR3 runs 16 residues. The germline V gene encodes CDR1 SNHLY and CDR2 FYNNEI. The trim removed 7 bases at V and 0 bases at J, leaving 4 bases unmatched. In DNA, the CDR3 is TGTGCCAGCACGCGGGACAGGGGGCCCTCTGGAAACACCATATATTTT. As protein: CASTRDRGPSGNTIYF.

Points on this clone: At one end the junction does not follow the germline gene, possibly because of a read error. This chain uses TRBV7-9 with TRBJ2-6; 7 bases match TRBD2. Germline V gene sequence: CDR1 SEHNR, CDR2 FQNEAQ (reference sequence). The CDR3 sequence is 16 residues long. CDR3 in amino acids: CSSSLGRVSGANVLTF. Written as DNA, the CDR3 is TGTTCCAGCAGCCTAGGGAGGGTCTCTGGGGCCAACGTCCTGACTTTC.

V usage is TRBV10-3 and J usage is TRBJ2-2, with a weak D call TRBD1 (5 bases). Germline CDR1 ENHRY, CDR2 SYGVKD. V lost 4 bases to trimming and J lost 2 bases, with 8 bases between them. This CDR3 region has 14 residues. CDR3 region: CAISGQGNTGELFF. In DNA form, the CDR3 reads TGTGCCATCAGTGGTCAGGGAAACACCGGGGAGCTGTTTTTT.

In the case of this clone: This sample includes further DNA sequences coding for the same CDR3. In nucleotides, the CDR3 is TGTGCCAGCAGTTCTACCGGGACAGGGTCCTACGAGCAGTACTTC. It translates to CASSSTGTGSYEQYF. The rearrangement joins TRBV6-5 to TRBJ2-7, with 9 bases aligning to TRBD1. Germline trimming cut 4 bases from V and 1 base from J; bases unmatched to any gene: 5. The CDR3 length is 15 residues. Germline V gives CDR1 MNHEY, CDR2 SVGAGI.

The J gene is TRBJ2-6, the V gene TRBV19; 7 bases are a match to TRBD1. CDR3 length: 16 residues. The junction had 6 bases not matched to a gene; V was cut back by 7 bases and J by 0 bases. The germline CDR1 and CDR2 sequences are LNHDA and SQIVND (reference sequence). CDR3 bases: TGTGCCAGTACTGACAGGGCACTCTCTGGGGCCAACGTCCTGACTTTC. Translating it yields CASTDRALSGANVLTF.

The chain uses TRBV6-5 and TRBJ1-6, with TRBD1 identical over 7 bases. Germline trimming cut 6 bases from V and 6 bases from J; bases unmatched to any gene: 5. The CDR3 has 14 residues. The V gene's germline CDR1 is MNHEY and CDR2 SVGAGI. The DNA for the CDR3 is TGTGCCAGCAGAAGGGGGCGAGGTAATTCACCCCTCCACTTT. Translating gives CASRRGRGNSPLHF.

The genes are TRBV5-1 and TRBJ2-1, with D possibly TRBD2 on 6 matching bases. There are 14 residues in the CDR3. CDR1 is SGHRS and CDR2 is YFSETQ in the germline V gene. V shed 2 bases and J shed 6 bases, with 12 bases lying between them. In DNA, the CDR3 is TGCGCCAGCAGCTTATCCGGGACTCTCAATGAGCAGTTCTTC. Its protein product is CASSLSGTLNEQFF.

V and J are TRBV5-4 and TRBJ2-1; the match to TRBD2 covers 14 bases. V was clipped by 4 bases and J by 4 bases; unmatched bases: 4. The CDR3 covers 16 residues. CDR1 and CDR2 (germline): SGHNT, YYREEE (reference sequence). In DNA form, the CDR3 reads TGTGCCAGCAGCGGGGGGACTAGCGGGGGATACAATGAGCAGTTCTTC. This encodes CASSGGTSGGYNEQFF.

V usage is TRBV2 and J usage is TRBJ2-5; no clear D. V was cut by 8 bases and J by 3 bases, with 13 bases left in between. Germline assignment: CDR1 SNHLY and CDR2 FYNNEI. The CDR3 consists of 13 residues. The CDR3 loop reads CASRGLAEETQYF. CDR3 DNA sequence: TGTGCCAGCCGAGGTTTGGCGGAAGAGACCCAGTACTTC. The full variable domain, in which reference TRBV2 and TRBJ2-5 provide the parts outside the CDR3, is EPEVTQTPSHQVTQMGQEVILRCVPISNHLYFYWYRQILGQKVEFLVSFYNNEISEKSEIFDDQFSVERPDGSNFTLKIRSTKLEDSAMYFCASRGLAEETQYFGPGTRLLVL.